Each of the 20 T cell receptor beta chains below was sequenced from the same sample in a study of T-cell memory formation after mild COVID-19. Each CDR3 protein gets one entry after TCRdb re-called the 5' RACE reads with MiXCR. The repertoire has 250,000 to 350,000 distinct CDR3 sequences, roughly a fifth of them found once; the top ten carry 20% to 25%. Sequenced sample: PBMCs or a T cell subset sorted from them (not recorded which). The receptor set was obtained from a man between 18 and 29 years old who had mild COVID-19 (a few samples of this study predate the infection). Cell type and time point are not known.

There are a few counts of this clonotype. The chain carries TRBV20-1 and TRBJ2-3, with D maybe TRBD1 (5 bases). CDR3 length: 14 amino acids. The V end lost 3 bases, the J end lost 1 base, and 11 bases lay between the germline ends. CDR1 is DFQATT and CDR2 is SNEGSKA in the germline V gene (reference sequence). CDR3 protein: CSARQGDGTDTQYF. CDR3 nucleotides: TGCAGTGCTAGGCAGGGTGATGGCACAGATACGCAGTATTTT.

This sequence joins TRBV19 and TRBJ1-6, with D possibly TRBD1 on 6 matching bases. V shed 6 bases and J shed 14 bases, with 17 bases lying between them. The CDR3 is made up of 13 amino acids. Germline-derived CDR1 and CDR2 are LNHDA and SQIVND (reference sequence). CDR3: CASSPLTGITLHF. The CDR3 DNA reads as TGTGCCAGTAGCCCTCTAACAGGGATCACCCTCCACTTT.

V usage is TRBV7-8 and J usage is TRBJ2-3; 7 positions agree with TRBD2. The CDR3 totals 18 residues. V trimming: 2 bases; J trimming: 0 bases; junction bases outside the gene matches: 11. Germline V gene sequence: CDR1 SGHVS, CDR2 FQNEAQ. In DNA, the CDR3 is TGTGCCAGCAGCTTATGGTCCGGGGGAGGGCTAAGCACAGATACGCAGTATTTT. Residues: CASSLWSGGGLSTDTQYF. Full variable domain (missing parts from reference TRBV7-8 and TRBJ2-3): GAGVSQSPRYKVAKRGQDVALRCDPISGHVSLFWYQQALGQGPEFLTYFQNEAQLDKSGLPSDRFFAERPEGSVSTLKIQRTQQEDSAVYLCASSLWSGGGLSTDTQYFGPGTRLTVL.

The chain joins TRBV9 to TRBJ2-1, with D tentatively TRBD1 or TRBD2 (6 bases each). This CDR3 is 16 amino acids long. Germline V lookup: CDR1 SGDLS, CDR2 YYNGEE. V was shortened by 0 bases and J by 4 bases, with 14 bases between the two germline ends. The DNA of the CDR3 is TGTGCCAGCAGCGTAGTAGGGGGGAACCCGTACAATGAGCAGTTCTTC. Translation: CASSVVGGNPYNEQFF.

This clonotype was counted many times. This chain uses TRBV5-6 with TRBJ1-1; the D gene is possibly TRBD1 (5 bases). From germline, CDR1 is SGHDT and CDR2 YYEEEE. The CDR3 has 12 residues. Trimming took 4 bases from V and 6 from J, leaving 10 bases between them. CDR3 amino acids: CASSLGGPEAFF. In nucleotides, the CDR3 is TGTGCCAGCAGCCTGGGGGGACCTGAAGCTTTCTTT. Full variable domain (outside the CDR3, taken from reference TRBV5-6 and TRBJ1-1): DAGVTQSPTHLIKTRGQQVTLRCSPKSGHDTVSWYQQALGQGPQFIFQYYEEEERQRGNFPDRFSGHQFPNYSSELNVNALLLGDSALYLCASSLGGPEAFFGQGTRLTVV.

The V call is TRBV12-3 or TRBV12-4, the J call TRBJ1-1, with 8 bases aligning to TRBD1. The CDR3 loop spans 15 amino acids. V lost 4 bases to trimming and J lost 1 base; unmatched junction nucleotides: 5. The CDR3, as DNA: TGTGCCAGCAGTTCGACAGGGGCAGGGAACACTGAAGCTTTCTTT. Protein: CASSSTGAGNTEAFF.

The chain recombines TRBV6-5 with TRBJ2-5, with a possible D match to TRBD2 (6 bases). V was cut by 2 bases and J by 1 base, with 8 bases left in between. CDR3 length: 14 amino acids. The V gene's germline CDR1 is MNHEY and CDR2 SVGAGI. CDR3 loop: CASSYIGGQETQYF. CDR3 coding DNA: TGTGCCAGCAGTTACATCGGGGGCCAAGAGACCCAGTACTTC.

This clonotype showed up just a few times. V and J are TRBV12-3 or TRBV12-4 and TRBJ1-1; D is unresolved. V was shortened by 4 bases and J by 5 bases, with 11 bases between the two germline ends. The CDR3 consists of 13 residues. The CDR3 is CASSWSRQTEAFF. In nucleotides, the CDR3 is TGTGCCAGCAGTTGGAGTCGGCAGACTGAAGCTTTCTTT.

Only a few counts were recorded for this clonotype. The chain combines TRBV20-1 with TRBJ1-2; maybe TRBD1 (6 bases). The CDR3 covers 14 residues. V shed 3 bases and J shed 4 bases, with 15 bases lying between them. In germline, CDR1 is DFQATT, CDR2 SNEGSKA (reference sequence). CDR3 residues: CSASLQGSPYGYTF. The CDR3 DNA sequence: TGCAGTGCTAGTCTACAGGGCAGTCCCTATGGCTACACCTTC.

CDR3 amino acids: CASSTTGPGELFF. The DNA of the CDR3 is TGTGCCAGCAGCACCACAGGTCCCGGGGAGCTGTTTTTT. This chain uses TRBV7-6 with TRBJ2-2, with D perhaps TRBD1 (5 bases). Germline V gene lookup returns CDR1 SGHVS and CDR2 FNYEAQ. This CDR3 contains 13 residues. Trimming took 5 bases from V and 6 from J, leaving 10 bases between them.

This clonotype was seen a few times. This chain joins TRBV7-9 and TRBJ1-1, with a tentative D call TRBD1 (5 bases). This CDR3 has 15 residues. CDR1 SEHNR and CDR2 FQNEAQ come from the germline V gene (reference sequence). The V gene lost 4 bases and the J gene lost 2 bases, with 14 bases spanning the gap. The chain's CDR3 is CASSSSAGLNTEAFF. The CDR3 DNA reads TGTGCCAGCAGCTCCTCGGCGGGGCTAAACACTGAAGCTTTCTTT.

The chain employs TRBV27 and TRBJ1-2; D is possibly TRBD1 (5 bases). This CDR3 has 14 amino acids. Germline V gives CDR1 MNHEY, CDR2 SMNVEV (reference sequence). Trimming cost V 8 bases and J 4 bases, with 17 bases left between them. The CDR3 coding sequence is TGTGCCAGCCGCTCGGGGCTCTTGGGCTATGGCTACACCTTC. This sequence encodes CASRSGLLGYGYTF.

The V and J genes are TRBV6-5 and TRBJ1-2; TRBD1 is a possible D gene (6 bases). Germline-derived CDR1 and CDR2 are MNHEY and SVGAGI. The CDR3 is 14 residues long. Trimming cost V 4 bases and J 3 bases, with 12 bases left between them. The CDR3 is CASSFDWGHYGYTF. The CDR3 DNA sequence: TGTGCCAGCAGTTTCGACTGGGGGCACTATGGCTACACCTTC.

The chain is built from TRBV20-1 and TRBJ2-3; 10 positions match TRBD2. After removal of 5 bases from V and 0 bases from J, the junction contained 2 bases not matched to a gene. The CDR3 contains 14 residues. CDR1 and CDR2 (germline): DFQATT, SNEGSKA (reference sequence). The DNA of the CDR3 is TGCAGTGCTCTAGCGGGGGAGAGCACAGATACGCAGTATTTT. It is translated as CSALAGESTDTQYF.

This clonotype was counted only a few times. The gene calls are TRBV2 and TRBJ2-5; 15 bases are shared with TRBD2. Trimming took 6 bases from V and 4 from J; bases not matched to a gene: 6. The CDR3 is 16 amino acids. Germline CDR1 SNHLY, CDR2 FYNNEI. The CDR3 coding sequence is TGTGCCAGCAGCTTAGGACTAGCGGGGGGGACAGAGACCCAGTACTTC. It codes for CASSLGLAGGTETQYF.

This chain connects TRBV5-1 to TRBJ2-1; a weak D match, TRBD1 (7 bases). V gave up 0 bases and J gave up 5 bases, with 12 bases separating them. Germline-derived CDR1 and CDR2 are SGHRS and YFSETQ. CDR3 length: 15 amino acids. The CDR3 sequence: CASSLGGTADNEQFF. The CDR3 DNA is TGCGCCAGCAGCTTGGGCGGGACAGCGGACAATGAGCAGTTCTTC.

The chain has TRBV6-5 and TRBJ1-6, with D unresolved. Trimming stripped 2 bases from V and 7 bases from J, with 6 bases between. In germline, CDR1 is MNHEY, CDR2 SVGAGI. The CDR3 sequence is 13 residues long. CDR3 loop: CASSYGVNSPLHF. CDR3 DNA: TGTGCCAGCAGTTACGGCGTGAATTCACCCCTCCACTTT.

This chain joins TRBV5-1 and TRBJ1-1; D remains ambiguous. The CDR3 has 12 amino acids. CDR1 SGHRS and CDR2 YFSETQ come from the germline V gene. The ends were cut back, 6 bases at V and 3 bases at J, with 9 bases in the middle. The CDR3 sequence: CASMSGDTEAFF. CDR3 DNA sequence: TGCGCCAGCATGAGTGGGGACACTGAAGCTTTCTTT.

This clonotype was counted only a few times. This chain links TRBV5-1 with TRBJ2-3; D is unresolved. From germline, CDR1 is SGHRS and CDR2 YFSETQ. This CDR3 is built from 13 residues. V was cut by 1 base and J by 3 bases, with 6 bases left in between. The CDR3 region has the DNA TGCGCCAGCAGCTTGATTGTGACAGATACGCAGTATTTT. Protein product: CASSLIVTDTQYF. Full variable domain (outside the CDR3, taken from reference TRBV5-1 and TRBJ2-3): KAGVTQTPRYLIKTRGQQVTLSCSPISGHRSVSWYQQTPGQGLQFLFEYFSETQRNKGNFPGRFSGRQFSNSRSEMNVSTLELGDSALYLCASSLIVTDTQYFGPGTRLTVL.

This clonotype was seen a few times. The gene calls are TRBV27 and TRBJ1-2; perhaps TRBD1 as D (6 bases). Germline V gene data show CDR1 as MNHEY and CDR2 as SMNVEV (reference sequence). The CDR3 loop spans 14 amino acids. V shed 8 bases and J shed 6 bases, with 19 bases lying between them. CDR3 residues: CASLPVGGGHGYTF. CDR3 DNA sequence: TGTGCCAGCCTCCCTGTGGGTGGGGGGCATGGCTACACCTTC.